These 24 T cell receptor beta chains were sequenced from one sample in a study of blood T cell repertoires in COVID-19. Sequencing used immunoSEQ multiplex PCR; TCRdb keeps in-frame clones, though not all of them. The sample shows approximately 170,000 clones, about nine tenths of them seen only once. The sequenced sample was peripheral blood. The source is a man in his 70s with acute or convalescent COVID-19.

The CDR3 DNA follows: TGCGCCAGCAGCTTGGTGTATAATGAGCAGTTCTTC. Protein sequence: CASSLVYNEQFF. V and J are TRBV5-1 and TRBJ2-1, with D unresolved. V was trimmed by 0 bases and J by 7 bases, leaving 5 bases between them. The CDR3 has 12 residues. Germline lookup yields CDR1 SGHRS and CDR2 YFSETQ.

The chain recombines TRBV30 with TRBJ2-7; D possibly corresponds to TRBD2 (6 bases). The CDR3 has 13 residues. Trimming pared 5 bases from V and 3 bases from J, leaving 14 bases between. Germline V CDR1 and CDR2: GTSNPN, SVGIG (reference sequence). CDR3 amino acids: CAWSEGALYEQYF. The CDR3 DNA reads TGTGCCTGGTCGGAGGGTGCCCTCTACGAGCAGTACTTC.

The rearrangement joins TRBV24-1 to TRBJ2-1; 9 nucleotides match TRBD1. The CDR3 totals 15 residues. Germline CDR1 and CDR2: KGHDR and SFDVKD. V gave up 1 base and J gave up 7 bases; unmatched junction bases: 4. CDR3 nucleotide sequence: TGTGCCACCAGTGATTTCGGACAGGGGTGGAATGAGCAGTTCTTC. It translates to CATSDFGQGWNEQFF.

The chain carries TRBV6-5 and TRBJ2-7; no clear D gene. This CDR3 is built from 13 residues. V shed 6 bases and J shed 0 bases, with 9 bases lying between them. Germline lookup yields CDR1 MNHEY and CDR2 SVGAGI. CDR3 nucleotides: TGTGCCAGCAGGCCCCCGAGCTCCTACGAGCAGTACTTC. Translation gives CASRPPSSYEQYF.

This clone was seen a handful of times. The gene calls are TRBV19 and TRBJ2-7; TRBD2 aligns across 8 bases. The CDR3 has 14 residues. Germline trimming cut 10 bases from V and 2 bases from J; bases unmatched to any gene: 10. Per germline, CDR1 LNHDA and CDR2 SQIVND (reference sequence). This CDR3 reads CATRDSGNTYEQYF. As DNA, the CDR3 is TGTGCCACTAGGGATAGCGGGAATACCTACGAGCAGTACTTC.

The rearrangement links TRBV7-2 to TRBJ1-5; D remains unclear. The CDR3 contains 14 residues. Germline V gives CDR1 SGHTA, CDR2 FQGNSA. Deletions cut 5 bases from V and 0 bases from J, with 8 bases between. The CDR3, as DNA: TGTGCCAGCAGCGGGAGTTATAGCAATCAGCCCCAGCATTTT. It translates to CASSGSYSNQPQHF.

This clone was counted a few times. The chain carries TRBV9 and TRBJ1-4, with TRBD1 identical over 7 bases. CDR1 SGDLS and CDR2 YYNGEE come from the germline V gene. The CDR3 consists of 14 residues. The trim removed 7 bases at V and 5 bases at J, leaving 8 bases unmatched. CDR3 bases: TGTGCCAGCGGAGCAACAGGGGTAAATGAAAAACTGTTTTTT. Translating it yields CASGATGVNEKLFF.

This chain uses TRBV2 with TRBJ2-4, with unresolved D. Trimming removed 5 bases at V and 5 bases at J, with 10 bases between. Germline-derived CDR1 and CDR2 are SNHLY and FYNNEI. The CDR3 extends over 13 amino acids. This CDR3 reads CASSLARENIQYF. CDR3 sequence (DNA): TGTGCCAGCAGTCTCGCCCGAGAAAACATTCAGTACTTC.

The V call is TRBV5-4, the J call TRBJ1-1; 12 bases line up with TRBD1. The CDR3 loop spans 14 amino acids. Trimming removed 4 bases from V and 4 bases from J; junction bases left unmatched: 2. CDR1 is SGHNT and CDR2 is YYREEE in the germline V gene (reference sequence). The CDR3 region has the DNA TGTGCCAGCAGCAGGGACAGGGGGCTCACTGAAGCTTTCTTT. Protein product: CASSRDRGLTEAFF.

Details on this clone: This same CDR3 is encoded by further DNA sequences in the sample. This chain joins TRBV6-5 and TRBJ1-5, with D perhaps matching TRBD1 (5 bases). From germline, CDR1 is MNHEY and CDR2 SVGAGI. This CDR3 is built from 14 residues. V lost 6 bases to trimming and J lost 0 bases, with 9 bases between them. CDR3 sequence (DNA): TGTGCCAGCAGAGACAGTTTTAGCAATCAGCCCCAGCATTTT. Protein sequence: CASRDSFSNQPQHF.

The CDR3 is CATSALRTSFNEQFF. The CDR3 nucleotides are TGTGCCACCAGTGCGCTTCGGACTAGCTTCAATGAGCAGTTCTTC. V and J are TRBV24-1 and TRBJ2-1; 8 positions match TRBD2. The CDR3 has 15 residues. Germline loops: CDR1 KGHDR, CDR2 SFDVKD. The junction had 8 bases not matched to a gene; V was cut back by 5 bases and J by 6 bases.

The chain carries TRBV30 and TRBJ1-1; possibly TRBD1 for D (6 bases). Trimming pared 0 bases from V and 1 base from J, leaving 9 bases between. CDR3 length: 14 amino acids. Germline V gene lookup returns CDR1 GTSNPN and CDR2 SVGIG (reference sequence). This CDR3 reads CAWSVWGPNTEAFF. The DNA of the CDR3 is TGTGCCTGGAGTGTATGGGGGCCGAACACTGAAGCTTTCTTT.

The rearrangement uses TRBV5-1 and TRBJ1-3, with 7 bases lining up with TRBD1. CDR3 size: 15 residues. Germline CDR1 reads SGHRS; CDR2 reads YFSETQ. Trimming removed 5 bases from V and 4 bases from J; junction bases left unmatched: 9. CDR3 residues: CASRRDRAQGNTIYF. DNA of the CDR3: TGCGCCAGCAGACGTGACAGGGCGCAAGGAAACACCATATATTTT.

The chain is built from TRBV11-2 and TRBJ2-1; TRBD2 agrees at 9 bases. The germline V gene has CDR1 SGHAT and CDR2 FQNNGV. V was clipped by 5 bases and J by 7 bases; unmatched bases: 12. The CDR3 contains 16 residues. This CDR3 reads CASSQSLASGENEQFF. In DNA, the CDR3 is TGTGCCAGCAGCCAAAGTCTAGCTAGCGGGGAAAATGAGCAGTTCTTC.

The chain joins TRBV10-3 to TRBJ2-1; 8 bases line up with TRBD1. The CDR3 contains 13 residues. Trimming took 6 bases from V and 8 from J; bases not matched to a gene: 6. Germline V gives CDR1 ENHRY, CDR2 SYGVKD. The CDR3 nucleotides are TGTGCCATCAGGGCTCAGGGGGCCGATGAGCAGTTCTTC. Protein: CAIRAQGADEQFF.

This sequence joins TRBV9 and TRBJ1-2; perhaps TRBD1 as D (5 bases). The V and J ends lost 2 bases and 2 bases respectively, with 16 bases between them. The CDR3 runs to 16 residues. Looked up from germline, CDR1 is SGDLS and CDR2 is YYNGEE. In nucleotides, the CDR3 is TGTGCCAGCAGCGTCAACGTGGGGGGTTCGAACTATGGCTACACCTTC. It is translated as CASSVNVGGSNYGYTF.

Regarding this clone: Distinct nucleotide sequences in the sample also encode this CDR3. This chain connects TRBV5-1 to TRBJ1-3, with 7 positions matching TRBD1. The CDR3 length is 14 residues. The ends lost 4 bases at V and 0 bases at J; junction bases unmatched: 1. Per the germline V gene, CDR1 is SGHRS and CDR2 is YFSETQ. The CDR3 sequence: CASSRDSSGNTIYF. The CDR3 DNA follows: TGCGCCAGCAGCCGGGACAGCTCTGGAAACACCATATATTTT.

This clone was detected only once. The V and J genes are TRBV6-1 and TRBJ1-2, with TRBD1 matching 7 bases. The CDR3 consists of 17 residues. Germline-derived CDR1 and CDR2 are MNHNS and SASEGT. V gave up 1 base and J gave up 4 bases; unmatched junction bases: 12. In DNA, the CDR3 is TGTGCCAGCAGTGAAGAGGAGACAGGGTTAGGTAGCTATGGCTACACCTTC. It specifies CASSEEETGLGSYGYTF.

On this clone itself: At the DNA level, this CDR3 is encoded by other sequences in the same sample as well. This sequence joins TRBV5-1 and TRBJ2-3; 7 nucleotides align to TRBD1. Germline trimming cut 4 bases from V and 3 bases from J; bases unmatched to any gene: 5. The CDR3 sequence is 14 residues long. Germline V CDR1 and CDR2: SGHRS, YFSETQ. Written as DNA, the CDR3 is TGCGCCAGCAGCGTCGGGACAGCTACAGATACGCAGTATTTT. Translation gives CASSVGTATDTQYF.

The chain uses TRBV28 and TRBJ2-7, with D possibly being TRBD1 (6 bases). Trimming shortened V by 0 bases and J by 6 bases, and 12 bases separated the two germline ends. The CDR3 covers 14 residues. Germline-derived CDR1 and CDR2 are MDHEN and SYDVKM. CDR3 amino acids: CASSLWQGKIEQYF. CDR3 DNA: TGTGCCAGCAGTTTATGGCAGGGGAAGATCGAGCAGTACTTC.

The chain joins TRBV7-6 to TRBJ2-7, with TRBD1 matching 9 bases. This CDR3 is built from 15 residues. V lost 5 bases and J lost 5; bases outside the gene matches: 10. Germline V gene lookup returns CDR1 SGHVS and CDR2 FNYEAQ. This chain's CDR3 is CASSPAGTGNHEQYF. The DNA for the CDR3 is TGTGCCAGCAGCCCAGCGGGGACAGGGAACCACGAGCAGTACTTC.

The chain recombines TRBV7-2 with TRBJ2-5, with 11 bases identical to TRBD1. Trimming cost V 4 bases and J 3 bases; bases outside gene matches: 1. This CDR3 has 14 amino acids. Germline assignment: CDR1 SGHTA and CDR2 FQGNSA. The CDR3 DNA follows: TGTGCCAGCAGCTGGGACAGGGGGGAAGAGACCCAGTACTTC. Its protein product is CASSWDRGEETQYF.

This chain links TRBV7-9 with TRBJ2-3; perhaps TRBD2 as D (5 bases). The V gene's germline CDR1 is SEHNR and CDR2 FQNEAQ (reference sequence). The CDR3 totals 12 residues. The V and J ends lost 11 bases and 6 bases respectively, with 15 bases between them. Here the CDR3 reads CALGGGEDTQYF. The CDR3 DNA sequence: TGTGCCCTAGGAGGCGGCGAGGATACGCAGTATTTT.

This chain joins TRBV6-5 and TRBJ1-1; D is unresolved. Germline CDR1 is MNHEY and CDR2 is SVGAGI. Trimming cost V 8 bases and J 1 base, with 5 bases left between them. This CDR3 region has 11 residues. The CDR3 spells CASAGNTEAFF. The CDR3 DNA reads TGTGCCAGCGCGGGGAACACTGAAGCTTTCTTT.